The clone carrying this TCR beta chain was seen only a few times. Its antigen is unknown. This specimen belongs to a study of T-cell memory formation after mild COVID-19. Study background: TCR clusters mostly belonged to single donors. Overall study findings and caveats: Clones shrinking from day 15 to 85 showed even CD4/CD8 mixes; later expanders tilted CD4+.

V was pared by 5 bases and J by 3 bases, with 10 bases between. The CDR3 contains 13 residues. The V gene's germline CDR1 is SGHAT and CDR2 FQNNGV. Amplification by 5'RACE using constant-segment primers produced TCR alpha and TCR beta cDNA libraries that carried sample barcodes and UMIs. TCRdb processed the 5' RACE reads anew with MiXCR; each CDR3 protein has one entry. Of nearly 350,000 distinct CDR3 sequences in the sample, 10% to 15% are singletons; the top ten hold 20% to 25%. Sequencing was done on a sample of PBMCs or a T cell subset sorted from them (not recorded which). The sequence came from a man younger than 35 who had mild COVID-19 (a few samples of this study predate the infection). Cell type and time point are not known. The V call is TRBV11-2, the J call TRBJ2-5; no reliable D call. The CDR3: CASSIGPKETQYF. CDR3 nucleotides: TGTGCCAGCAGCATCGGACCCAAAGAGACCCAGTACTTC.